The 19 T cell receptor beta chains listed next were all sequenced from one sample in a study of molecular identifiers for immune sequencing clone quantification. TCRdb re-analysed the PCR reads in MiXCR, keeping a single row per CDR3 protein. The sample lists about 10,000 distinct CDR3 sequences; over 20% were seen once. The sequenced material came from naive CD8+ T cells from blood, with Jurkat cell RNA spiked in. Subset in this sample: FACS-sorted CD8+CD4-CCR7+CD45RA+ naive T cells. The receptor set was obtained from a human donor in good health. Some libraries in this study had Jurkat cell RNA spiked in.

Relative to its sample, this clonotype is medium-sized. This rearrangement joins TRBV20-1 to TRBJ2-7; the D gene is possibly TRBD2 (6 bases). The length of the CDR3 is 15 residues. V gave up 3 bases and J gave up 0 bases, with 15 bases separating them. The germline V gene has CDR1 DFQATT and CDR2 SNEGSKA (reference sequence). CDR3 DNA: TGCAGTGCTAGTCTGGTTAGCGGCCTCTCCTACGAGCAGTACTTC. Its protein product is CSASLVSGLSYEQYF.

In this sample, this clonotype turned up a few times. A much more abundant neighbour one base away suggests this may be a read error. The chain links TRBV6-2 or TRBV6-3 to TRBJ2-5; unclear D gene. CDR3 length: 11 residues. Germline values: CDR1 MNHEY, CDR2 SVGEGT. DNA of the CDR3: TGTGCCAGCAGTTACCAAGGGACCCAGTACTTC. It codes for CASSYQGTQYF.

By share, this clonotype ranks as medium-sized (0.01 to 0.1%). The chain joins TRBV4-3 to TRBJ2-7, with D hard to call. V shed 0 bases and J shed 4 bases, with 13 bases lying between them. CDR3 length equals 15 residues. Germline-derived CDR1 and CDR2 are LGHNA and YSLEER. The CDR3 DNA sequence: TGCGCCAGCAGCCAAGATCGCGCTGCCGCGTACGAGCAGTACTTC. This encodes CASSQDRAAAYEQYF.

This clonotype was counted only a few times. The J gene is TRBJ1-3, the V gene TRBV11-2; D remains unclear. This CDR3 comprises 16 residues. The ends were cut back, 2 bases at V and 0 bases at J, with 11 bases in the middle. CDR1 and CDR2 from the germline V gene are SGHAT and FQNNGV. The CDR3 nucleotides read TGTGCCAGCAGCTTATACCCGACGGGCTCTGGAAACACCATATATTTT. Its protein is CASSLYPTGSGNTIYF.

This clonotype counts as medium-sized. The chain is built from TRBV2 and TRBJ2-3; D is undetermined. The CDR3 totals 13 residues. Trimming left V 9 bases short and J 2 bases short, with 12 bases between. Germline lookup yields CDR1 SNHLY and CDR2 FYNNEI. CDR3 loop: CARQGGYTDTQYF. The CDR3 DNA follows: TGTGCCAGGCAAGGCGGATACACAGATACGCAGTATTTT.

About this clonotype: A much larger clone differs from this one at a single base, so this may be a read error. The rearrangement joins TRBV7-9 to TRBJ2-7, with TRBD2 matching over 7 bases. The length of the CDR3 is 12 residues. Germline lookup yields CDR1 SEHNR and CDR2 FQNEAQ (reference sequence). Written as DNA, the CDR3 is TGTGCCAGCAGCTTTCTCACGGGGGGTTTGTGCTTC. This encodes CASSFLTGGLCF.

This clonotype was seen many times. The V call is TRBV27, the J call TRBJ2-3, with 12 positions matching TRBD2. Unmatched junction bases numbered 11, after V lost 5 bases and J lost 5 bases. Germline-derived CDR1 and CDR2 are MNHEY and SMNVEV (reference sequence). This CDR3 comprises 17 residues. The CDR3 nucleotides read TGTGCCAGCAGTCCATCGTCCGGACTAGCGGGATTAGATACGCAGTATTTT. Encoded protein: CASSPSSGLAGLDTQYF.

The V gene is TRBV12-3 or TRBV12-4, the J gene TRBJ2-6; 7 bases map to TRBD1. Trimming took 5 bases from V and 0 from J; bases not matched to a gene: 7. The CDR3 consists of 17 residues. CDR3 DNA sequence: TGTGCCAGCAGTACGGACAGGCCGGGCTCTGGGGCCAACGTCCTGACTTTC. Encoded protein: CASSTDRPGSGANVLTF.

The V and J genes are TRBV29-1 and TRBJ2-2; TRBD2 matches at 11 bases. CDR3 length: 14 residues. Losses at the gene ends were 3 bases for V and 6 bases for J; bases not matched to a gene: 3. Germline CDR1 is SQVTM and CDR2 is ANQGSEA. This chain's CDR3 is CSVDSGGGPGELFF. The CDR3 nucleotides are TGCAGCGTTGATAGCGGGGGGGGGCCCGGGGAGCTGTTTTTT.

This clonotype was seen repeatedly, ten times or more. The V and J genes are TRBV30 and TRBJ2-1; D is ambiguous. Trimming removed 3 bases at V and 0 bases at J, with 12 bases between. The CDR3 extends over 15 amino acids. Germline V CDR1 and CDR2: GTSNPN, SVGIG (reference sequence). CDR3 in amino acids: CAWRLGRSSYNEQFF. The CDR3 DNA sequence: TGTGCCTGGAGGCTGGGAAGAAGCTCCTACAATGAGCAGTTCTTC.

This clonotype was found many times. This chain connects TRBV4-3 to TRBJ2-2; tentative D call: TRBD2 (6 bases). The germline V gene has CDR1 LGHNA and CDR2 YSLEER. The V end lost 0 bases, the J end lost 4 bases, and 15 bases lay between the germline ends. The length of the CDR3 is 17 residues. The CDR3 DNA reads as TGCGCCAGCAGCCAAGATTCAACTGGGGGAGGCACCGGGGAGCTGTTTTTT. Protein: CASSQDSTGGGTGELFF.

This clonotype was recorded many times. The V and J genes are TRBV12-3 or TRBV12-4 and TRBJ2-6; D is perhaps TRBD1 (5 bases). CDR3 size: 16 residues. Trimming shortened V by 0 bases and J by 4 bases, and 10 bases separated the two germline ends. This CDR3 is CASSLAQGTGANVLTF. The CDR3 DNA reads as TGTGCCAGCAGTTTAGCGCAGGGTACGGGGGCCAACGTCCTGACTTTC.

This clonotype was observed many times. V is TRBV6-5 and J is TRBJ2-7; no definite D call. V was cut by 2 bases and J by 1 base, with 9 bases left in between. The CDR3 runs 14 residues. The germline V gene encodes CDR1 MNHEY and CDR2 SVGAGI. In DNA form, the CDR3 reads TGTGCCAGCAGTTACGTAGCAGAATCCTACGAGCAGTACTTC. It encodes CASSYVAESYEQYF.

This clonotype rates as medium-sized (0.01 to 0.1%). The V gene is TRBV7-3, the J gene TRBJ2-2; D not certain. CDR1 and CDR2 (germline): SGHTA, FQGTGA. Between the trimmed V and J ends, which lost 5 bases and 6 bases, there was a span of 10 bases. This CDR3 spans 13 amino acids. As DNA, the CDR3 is TGTGCCAGCAGCCCCACAGAGTCCGGGGAGCTGTTTTTT. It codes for CASSPTESGELFF.

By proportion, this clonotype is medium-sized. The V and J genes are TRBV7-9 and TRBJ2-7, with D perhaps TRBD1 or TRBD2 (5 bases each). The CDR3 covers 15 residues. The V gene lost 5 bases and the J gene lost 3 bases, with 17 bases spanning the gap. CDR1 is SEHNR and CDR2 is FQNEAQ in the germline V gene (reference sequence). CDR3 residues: CASSPAGAARYEQYF. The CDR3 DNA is TGTGCCAGCAGCCCCGCCGGGGCGGCGCGCTACGAGCAGTACTTC. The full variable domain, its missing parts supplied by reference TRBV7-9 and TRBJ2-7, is DTGVSQNPRHKITKRGQNVTFRCDPISEHNRLYWYRQTLGQGPEFLTYFQNEAQLEKSRLLSDRFSAERPKGSFSTLEIQRTEQGDSAMYLCASSPAGAARYEQYFGPGTRLTVT.

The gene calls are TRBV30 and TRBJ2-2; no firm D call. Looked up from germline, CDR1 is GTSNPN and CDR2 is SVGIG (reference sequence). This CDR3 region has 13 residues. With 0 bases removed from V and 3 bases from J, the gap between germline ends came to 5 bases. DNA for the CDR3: TGTGCCTGGAGTGTAGTAGACACCGGGGAGCTGTTTTTT. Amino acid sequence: CAWSVVDTGELFF.

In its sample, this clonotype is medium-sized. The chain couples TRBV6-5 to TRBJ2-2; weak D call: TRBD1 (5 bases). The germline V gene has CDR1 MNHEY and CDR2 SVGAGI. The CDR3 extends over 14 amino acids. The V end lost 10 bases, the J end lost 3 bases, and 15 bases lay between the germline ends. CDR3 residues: CANRQIGDTGELFF. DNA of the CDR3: TGTGCCAACCGACAGATAGGGGACACCGGGGAGCTGTTTTTT.

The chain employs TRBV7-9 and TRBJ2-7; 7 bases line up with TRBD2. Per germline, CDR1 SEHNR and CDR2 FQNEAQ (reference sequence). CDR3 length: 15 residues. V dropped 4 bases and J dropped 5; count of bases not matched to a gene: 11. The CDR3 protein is CASSSTGTTVDEQYF. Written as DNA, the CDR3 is TGTGCCAGCAGCTCAACCGGGACTACAGTCGACGAGCAGTACTTC.

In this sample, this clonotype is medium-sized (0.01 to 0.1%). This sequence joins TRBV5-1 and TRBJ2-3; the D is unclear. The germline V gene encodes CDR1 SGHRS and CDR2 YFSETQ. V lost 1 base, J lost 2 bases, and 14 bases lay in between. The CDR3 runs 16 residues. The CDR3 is CASSLSGANPTDTQYF. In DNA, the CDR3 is TGCGCCAGCAGCTTGTCAGGAGCCAATCCCACAGATACGCAGTATTTT.